This T cell receptor (beta chain) was recorded in a study of shared clonotypes between healthy human individuals (dated by TCRdb to 2020 to 2022). With regard to the full study: The cohort included three men and a couple of women between 18 and 49 years of age. Blood TCR repertoires of a handful of healthy adults were deeply sequenced to estimate repertoire size and the extent of clonotype sharing between individuals. Per donor, leukapheresis produced somewhere between about 0.94 and 9.5 billion PBMCs. For each donor, CD4 naive and CD4 memory were each run on three plates, CD8 naive on two plates, and CD8 memory on one plate. To increase sequencing depth and limit assay-specific biases, TCR repertoire library preparation and sequencing were carried out by different laboratories using diverse techniques. What the authors observed across the whole study: Because the study included a small number of donors, the genetic and exposure-history diversity represented was limited. Larger estimated clonotype richness was generally found for naive subsets than for memory subsets. Compared with non-shared clonotypes, the clonotypes found in all four sorted-subset donors had higher generation probabilities. Across a handful of donors, approximately 5% of naive CD4, roughly 3.3% of naive CD8, roughly 2.2% of memory CD4, and approximately 0.4% of memory CD8 clonotypes were shared. Rarefaction of sorted-subset datasets indicated incomplete sequencing despite the large sequencing depth. Sampling was restricted to blood, and TCR repertoires in tissues likely differ from the TCR repertoires found in blood. Pairwise subsampling indicated that sequencing depth was expected to affect the degree of clonotype sharing among donors.

For this clone: Its antigen target is currently unknown. Nothing much larger sits one base from this clone, and base qualities are not available.

Using the deep immunoSEQ assay, multiplex PCR amplified TCR CDR3 regions from genomic DNA. Genomic DNA extracted from each cell subset was distributed evenly over all wells of several immunoSEQ 96-well plates, and each plate served as one replicate. For sorted subsets, around 0.2 ug of genomic DNA, equivalent to around 31,000 T cell genomes, went into each replicate PCR. The purified libraries were quantified using a Qubit 3.0 fluorometer, sized with a Bioanalyzer 2100, and then quantified again using the KAPA Library Quantification kit. Each immunoSEQ 96-well plate was sequenced on its own single-read 150-cycle Illumina NextSeq 550 flow cell. The authors' analysis ran thus. Because the immunoSEQ output held only junctional sequences and lacked quality scores, the filtering could not match the filtering applied to full-length reads. Sequences were annotated with PyIR, a Python wrapper for IgBLAST v1.9, using IMGT germline references to assign V/J genes and CDR3. Reads were filtered out if the reads had weak V/J assignments (E-value above 1e-6), no CDR3, stop codons, out-of-frame junctions, or ambiguous translated residues. V3J clonotypes were defined as sequences sharing the same inferred V gene, J gene, and CDR3 amino acid sequence. Percentage overlap between repertoires was computed as shared unique clonotypes divided by the size of the smaller repertoire. Repertoire richness was assessed with RTK rarefaction, the Chao1 estimator, and Recon v2.1 estimates of unobserved clonotypes. Generation probabilities for all TCRbeta clonotypes obtained by the gDNA method from a handful of donors were computed using OLGA. TCRdb re-hosts the immuneACCESS table, in-frame sequences only. Its copies lack some clones; in the studies checked, an unresolved V gene accounts for under half of them, and the cause for the rest is not known. V and J calls and clone size are given by that table; D and trimming were obtained from the DNA. A total of about 2.3 million clones appear in this sample, less than 95% of them only once. The ten largest account for about 0.41% of the sample.

Donors were healthy HIV-negative adults with no recently reported acute infections or vaccinations. Every donor was a Caucasian adult living in Nashville, Tennessee, USA. CD4+ T cells were enriched by magnetic negative selection, after which naive cells were positively selected on CD45RA and the negative fraction was taken as the memory subset. Blood was obtained by leukapheresis, after which PBMCs were separated by Ficoll-Histopaque density gradient centrifugation and cryopreserved in liquid nitrogen vapor phase. Analytical flow cytometry was used to check the purity and quantity of each magnetically sorted T cell population. Genomic DNA was isolated from every sorted fraction and measured by UV absorbance on a Nanodrop 2000c. From its cysteine to its phenylalanine, the CDR3 spans 14 amino acids. This entry keeps only the CDR3 DNA: 42 bases, framed from base 1. Sequences SEHNR (CDR1) and FQNEAQ (CDR2) are obtained from the germline V gene (reference sequence). V ends up 3 bases short and J 6 bases short, with an unmatched junction base count of 4.

The sample taken for sequencing was naive CD4+ T cells from PBMCs. The cell subset or site label on this specimen signifies: CD45RA+ positively selected. The rearranged chain carries TRBV7-9 and TRBJ1-5, with 8 bases matching TRBD1. This clonotype was sampled from a man younger than 35 in good health. Some clones in this sample may be carry-over from other donors' samples. The nucleotide sequence is TGTGCCAGCAGCTTGGACAGGGCCGGTCAGCCCCAGCATTTT. This encodes CASSLDRAGQPQHF.